Listed below are T cell receptor beta chains from one sample, sequenced in a study of cytomegalovirus exposure and HLA in healthy donors. Method: immunoSEQ multiplex PCR; TCRdb's copy keeps in-frame clones and lacks some. The sample lists 80,000 or so clones, about 95% occurring once. The specimen sequenced was PBMCs. The receptors come from a woman aged 18-35 years in good health and CMV-seronegative. CDR3s include the opening cysteine and the closing phenylalanine or tryptophan. D genes are given only for firm matches. Clone size is stated in some rows and not others, as once, few, many or a class when expanded.

clone_size,d_call,j_call,v_call,cdr3_aa,cdr3_nt
once,.,TRBJ1-6,TRBV7-2,CASSSTGVLGNSPLHF,TGTGCCAGCAGCTCAACGGGGGTTCTAGGGAATTCACCCCTCCACTTT
.,.,TRBJ1-1,TRBV15,CATSKGQNTEAFF,TGTGCCACCAGCAAGGGGCAGAACACTGAAGCTTTCTTT
.,TRBD2,TRBJ2-7,TRBV7-2,CASSPTSGGYEQYF,TGTGCCAGCAGTCCTACTAGCGGGGGCTACGAGCAGTACTTC
.,.,TRBJ1-1,TRBV15,CATSNLNTEAFF,TGTGCCACCAGCAACTTGAACACTGAAGCTTTCTTT
once,TRBD2,TRBJ2-1,TRBV6-6,CASSRTSESSYNEQFF,TGTGCCAGCAGCCGGACTAGCGAAAGCTCCTACAATGAGCAGTTCTTC
.,.,TRBJ2-1,TRBV15,CATSRDRGSSYNEQFF,TGTGCCACCAGCAGAGATAGGGGGAGCTCCTACAATGAGCAGTTCTTC
.,.,TRBJ2-3,TRBV29-1,CSGRIDTQYF,TGCAGCGGGCGGATAGATACGCAGTATTTT
.,.,TRBJ2-3,TRBV4-3,CASSLKQSTDTQYF,TGCGCCAGCAGCCTGAAACAGAGCACAGATACGCAGTATTTT
.,TRBD1,TRBJ1-2,TRBV7-9,CASSLTRRTGNGYTF,TGTGCCAGCAGCCTCACAAGACGGACAGGGAATGGCTACACCTTC
.,.,TRBJ1-5,TRBV9,CASSVGGSNQPQHF,TGTGCCAGCAGCGTAGGCGGAAGCAATCAGCCCCAGCATTTT
.,TRBD1,TRBJ1-1,TRBV6-5,CASRGQGAGDTEAFF,TGTGCCAGCAGAGGACAGGGGGCCGGGGACACTGAAGCTTTCTTT
.,.,TRBJ2-3,TRBV12-5,CASGLNLRSSTDTQYF,TGTGCTAGTGGTTTGAACCTGAGGTCTAGCACAGATACGCAGTATTTT
.,.,TRBJ1-2,TRBV28,CASSWLDGGVDGYTF,TGTGCCAGCAGTTGGCTTGATGGGGGGGTTGATGGCTACACCTTC
.,TRBD2,TRBJ2-5,TRBV7-9,CASSQAGGETQYF,TGTGCCAGCAGCCAGGCGGGGGGCGAGACCCAGTACTTC